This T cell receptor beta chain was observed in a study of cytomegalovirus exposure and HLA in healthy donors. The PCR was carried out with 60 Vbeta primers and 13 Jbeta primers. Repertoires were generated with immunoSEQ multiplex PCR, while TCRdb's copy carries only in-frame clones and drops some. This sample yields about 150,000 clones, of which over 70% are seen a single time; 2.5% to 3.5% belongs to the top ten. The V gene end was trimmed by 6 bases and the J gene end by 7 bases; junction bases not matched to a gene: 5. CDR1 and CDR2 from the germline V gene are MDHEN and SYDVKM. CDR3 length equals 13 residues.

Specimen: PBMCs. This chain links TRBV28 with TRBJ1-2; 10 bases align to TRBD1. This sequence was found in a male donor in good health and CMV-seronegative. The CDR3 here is CASRGQGVGGYTF. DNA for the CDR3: TGTGCCAGCAGAGGACAGGGGGTAGGTGGCTACACCTTC.